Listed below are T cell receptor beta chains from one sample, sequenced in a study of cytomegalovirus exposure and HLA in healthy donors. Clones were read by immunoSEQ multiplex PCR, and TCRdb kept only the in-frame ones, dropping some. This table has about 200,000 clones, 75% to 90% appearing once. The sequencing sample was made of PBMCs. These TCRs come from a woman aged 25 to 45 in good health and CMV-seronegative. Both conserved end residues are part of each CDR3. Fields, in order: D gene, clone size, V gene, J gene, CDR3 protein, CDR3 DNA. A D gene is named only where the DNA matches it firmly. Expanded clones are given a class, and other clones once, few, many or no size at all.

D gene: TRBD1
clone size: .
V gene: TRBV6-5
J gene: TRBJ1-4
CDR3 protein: CASSYTYRGDEKLFF
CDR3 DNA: TGTGCCAGCAGTTACACTTACAGGGGGGATGAAAAACTGTTTTTT

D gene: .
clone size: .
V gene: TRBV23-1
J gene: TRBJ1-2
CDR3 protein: CANPTGHHGYTF
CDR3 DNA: TGCGCCAACCCCACGGGACACCATGGCTACACCTTC

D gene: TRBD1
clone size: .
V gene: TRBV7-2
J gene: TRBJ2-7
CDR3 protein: CASSPGKDRNYEQYF
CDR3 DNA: TGTGCCAGCAGCCCCGGCAAGGACAGGAACTACGAGCAGTACTTC

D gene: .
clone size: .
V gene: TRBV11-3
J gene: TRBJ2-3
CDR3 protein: CASSLGSVQSDTQYF
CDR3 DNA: TGTGCCAGCAGCTTAGGTAGTGTACAGTCAGATACGCAGTATTTT

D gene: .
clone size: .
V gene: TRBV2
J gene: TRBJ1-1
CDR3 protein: CASRSEDTEAFF
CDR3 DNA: TGTGCCAGCCGATCAGAGGACACTGAAGCTTTCTTT

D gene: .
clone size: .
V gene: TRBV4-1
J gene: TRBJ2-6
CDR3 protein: CASSPSPRPRVETGANVLTF
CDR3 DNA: TGCGCCAGCAGCCCCTCCCCTCGGCCCAGGGTGGAGACTGGGGCCAACGTCCTGACTTTC

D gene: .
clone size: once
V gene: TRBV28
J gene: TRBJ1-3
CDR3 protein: CASSGPNSGNTIYF
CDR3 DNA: TGTGCCAGCAGTGGGCCCAACTCTGGAAACACCATATATTTT

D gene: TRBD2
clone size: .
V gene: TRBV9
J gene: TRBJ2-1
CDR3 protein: CASSVAGVAGLGEQFF
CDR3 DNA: TGTGCCAGCAGCGTAGCTGGAGTAGCGGGGCTCGGTGAGCAGTTCTTC

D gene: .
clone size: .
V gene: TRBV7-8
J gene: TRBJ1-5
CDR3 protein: CASSLDGALSNQPQHF
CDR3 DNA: TGTGCCAGCAGCTTAGATGGGGCATTGAGCAATCAGCCCCAGCATTTT

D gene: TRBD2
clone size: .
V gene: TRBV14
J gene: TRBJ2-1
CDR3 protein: CASSPLAGAGYYEQFF
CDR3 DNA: TGTGCCAGCAGCCCCCTGGCGGGAGCCGGGTACTATGAGCAGTTCTTC

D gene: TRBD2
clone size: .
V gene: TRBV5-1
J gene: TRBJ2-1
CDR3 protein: CASSILAGRTNEQFF
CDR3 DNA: TGCGCCAGCAGCATTCTAGCGGGTCGAACCAATGAGCAGTTCTTC

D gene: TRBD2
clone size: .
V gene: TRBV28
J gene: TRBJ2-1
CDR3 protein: CASSLSLGGRVYNEQFF
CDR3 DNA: TGTGCCAGCAGTTTAAGTCTTGGCGGGAGGGTCTACAATGAGCAGTTCTTC

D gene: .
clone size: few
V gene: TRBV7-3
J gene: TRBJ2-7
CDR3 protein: CASSLGRGRGFEQYF
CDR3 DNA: TGTGCCAGCAGCTTAGGCAGGGGACGAGGTTTCGAGCAGTACTTC

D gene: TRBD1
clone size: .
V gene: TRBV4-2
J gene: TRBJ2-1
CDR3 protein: CASSLRGTGNEQFF
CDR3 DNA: TGTGCCAGCTCGCTCCGGGGGACAGGGAATGAGCAGTTCTTC

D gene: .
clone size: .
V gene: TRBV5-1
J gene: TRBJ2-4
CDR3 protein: CASSPSPRRQGKNIQYF
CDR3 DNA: TGCGCCAGCAGCCCCAGCCCGCGTCGGCAGGGCAAAAACATTCAGTACTTC